In its sample, the clone carrying this T cell receptor beta chain was seen a few times. The sample is drawn from a study of CD8+ T cells in alopecia areata. The treatment here: oral pan-JAK inhibitor, 5-10 mg twice daily. Investigators isolated RNA and reverse transcribed it into cDNA to act as the sequencing template. Clones were read by immunoSEQ multiplex PCR, and TCRdb kept only the in-frame ones, dropping some. The sample records 140,000 to 150,000 clones, roughly 54% being singletons. The TCR sequence derives from a human donor with alopecia areata. Source: CD8+ T cells sorted from blood, taken at week 4, from a patient treated with tofacitinib.

DNA for the CDR3: TGTGCCAGCATCTCGCGGAGCGCGGGGCTAGACAATGAGCAGTTCTTC. Protein product: CASISRSAGLDNEQFF. The chain links TRBV13 to TRBJ2-1; a possible D gene is TRBD2 (6 bases). Trimming cost V 7 bases and J 5 bases, with 21 bases left between them. This CDR3 spans 16 amino acids. Germline CDR1 PRHDT, CDR2 FYEKMQ (reference sequence).